This is a list of T cell receptor beta chains from one sample in a study of cytomegalovirus exposure and HLA in healthy donors. Profiling relied on immunoSEQ multiplex PCR, and the TCRdb table lists in-frame clones only, not all of them. Of over 85,000 clones listed, roughly four fifths are singletons. What was sequenced was PBMCs. These receptors came from a woman aged 30 to 39 in good health and CMV-seronegative. The CDR3 runs from the conserved cysteine through the conserved F or W. The order of the fields is J gene, clone size, D gene, CDR3 length, V gene, CDR3 DNA, CDR3 protein. The D gene is left open where the match is weak. Clone size is not always given. Where it is, it says once, few, many or a class for expanded clones.

TRBJ2-2	.	.	16	TRBV10-2	TGCGCCAGCAGGGTCATGAGGTCGGGGAACACCGGGGAGCTGTTTTTT	CASRVMRSGNTGELFF
TRBJ1-1	.	.	13	TRBV7-9	TGTGCCATGGGCCCAGGATTGAACACTGAAGCTTTCTTT	CAMGPGLNTEAFF
TRBJ1-3	.	TRBD1	16	TRBV5-1	TGCGCCAGCAGCTCCGACGGACAGGGGGCTGGAAACACCATATATTTT	CASSSDGQGAGNTIYF
TRBJ1-5	.	.	12	TRBV15	TGTGCCACCAGCAGAGGAGGTCAGCCCCAGCATTTT	CATSRGGQPQHF
TRBJ1-5	.	TRBD1	15	TRBV28	TGTGCCAGCAGTTTTAAGGTGGAGGGGGCTCTGCCCCAGCATTTT	CASSFKVEGALPQHF
TRBJ1-1	.	.	13	TRBV30	TGTGCCTGGAATCAGGGATCGAACACTGAAGCTTTCTTT	CAWNQGSNTEAFF
TRBJ1-2	.	TRBD1	14	TRBV4-1	TGCGCCAGCAGCCCTAGGGACAGGCCTTCCGGCTACACCTTC	CASSPRDRPSGYTF
TRBJ2-1	.	.	17	TRBV2	TGTGCCAGCAGTGCGATTTTGGTCTGGAGCTCCTACAATGAGCAGTTCTTC	CASSAILVWSSYNEQFF
TRBJ1-2	.	TRBD1	15	TRBV2	TGTGCCAGCAGTGAAGACGGGGACAGTATCTATGGCTACACCTTC	CASSEDGDSIYGYTF
TRBJ2-6	.	.	16	TRBV5-6	TGTGCCAGCAGCTTGGCAGGTCACTCTGGGGCCAACGTCCTGACTTTC	CASSLAGHSGANVLTF
TRBJ1-1	few	.	15	TRBV7-2	TGTGCCAGCGGCGGGGTCAGTGTAAGAAACACTGAAGCTTTCTTT	CASGGVSVRNTEAFF
TRBJ1-4	.	TRBD1	16	TRBV2	TGTGCCAGCAGTCGGGACAGGGGGCGGTCTAATGAAAAACTGTTTTTT	CASSRDRGRSNEKLFF
TRBJ2-3	.	.	12	TRBV29-1	TGCAGCGCCCATAGTAGCACAGATACGCAGTATTTT	CSAHSSTDTQYF
TRBJ2-7	.	TRBD2	16	TRBV4-2	TGTGCCAGCAGCCAAGACCCAGCGGGAGCGTCCTACGAGCAGTACTTC	CASSQDPAGASYEQYF
TRBJ2-7	once	TRBD2	13	TRBV29-1	TGCAGCGTTGTTCTGCGACTAGCGGAAGAGCAGTACTTC	CSVVLRLAEEQYF
TRBJ1-4	.	.	15	TRBV28	TGTGCCAGCAGTTTACTCCCGGCAACTAATGAAAAACTGTTTTTT	CASSLLPATNEKLFF
TRBJ2-3	.	.	12	TRBV29-1	TGCAGCGTTGAACCTGGGAGTGATACGCAGTATTTT	CSVEPGSDTQYF
TRBJ2-7	.	TRBD1	14	TRBV29-1	TGCAGCGTTAAGAAACAGGGGTCCTCCTACGAGCAGTACTTC	CSVKKQGSSYEQYF
TRBJ2-7	.	TRBD2	15	TRBV9	TGTGCCAGCAGCGTAGCCGCGGGAGTGTCCTACGAGCAGTACTTC	CASSVAAGVSYEQYF
TRBJ1-4	.	.	14	TRBV25-1	TGTGCCAGCAGTGAAGGAGGCCTTAATGAAAAACTGTTTTTT	CASSEGGLNEKLFF
TRBJ1-2	.	.	12	TRBV9	TGTGCCAGCAGCTTTACGGGGTTTGGCTACACCTTC	CASSFTGFGYTF
TRBJ1-5	.	TRBD1	15	TRBV30	TGTGCCTGGAGTGTAATAGGACAGGGGTATCAGCCCCAGCATTTT	CAWSVIGQGYQPQHF
TRBJ2-7	.	.	12	TRBV25-1	TGTGCCAGCACAAACAGCATCTACGAGCAGTACTTC	CASTNSIYEQYF
TRBJ2-7	.	.	15	TRBV10-3	TGTGCCATCAGTGAGTCGATCCAGGGTAACTACGAGCAGTACTTC	CAISESIQGNYEQYF
TRBJ1-1	.	.	14	TRBV7-6	TGTGCCAGCAGCTTAACTGGGGCAAGCACTGAAGCTTTCTTT	CASSLTGASTEAFF
TRBJ2-1	.	.	13	TRBV19	TGTGCCAGTAGTGACAACCCCTACAATGAGCAGTTCTTC	CASSDNPYNEQFF
TRBJ2-2	.	TRBD1	15	TRBV30	TGTGCCTGGAGAGGGGACAGGGGGAACACCGGGGAGCTGTTTTTT	CAWRGDRGNTGELFF
TRBJ2-1	.	.	15	TRBV5-4	TGTGCCAGCAGCGACAGGGGAGGGGGAGAAAATGAGCAGTTCTTC	CASSDRGGGENEQFF
TRBJ2-1	.	.	15	TRBV7-9	TGTGCCAGCAGCCTACTAGGACGAGATGGCAATGAGCAGTTCTTC	CASSLLGRDGNEQFF
TRBJ2-4	.	TRBD1	16	TRBV5-4	TGTGCCAGCAGCCCTCCCGGGACAGAGGCCAAAAACATTCAGTACTTC	CASSPPGTEAKNIQYF
TRBJ2-3	.	TRBD2	19	TRBV11-3	TGTGCCAGCAGCCCCCACCCGGGACTAGCGGGAGGGCCCCCAGATACGCAGTATTTT	CASSPHPGLAGGPPDTQYF
TRBJ2-3	once	TRBD1	17	TRBV7-6	TGTGCCAGCAGCCCAGGGACAGCCGAGGGGTCCACAGATACGCAGTATTTT	CASSPGTAEGSTDTQYF
TRBJ2-7	few	TRBD2	18	TRBV13	TGTGCCAGCAGCTTAGGCCTAAGGCTAGCGGGAGGGGCCTACGAGCAGTACTTC	CASSLGLRLAGGAYEQYF
TRBJ1-5	.	.	13	TRBV18	TGTGCCAGCTCACCCAGTCGAAGTCAGCCCCAGCATTTT	CASSPSRSQPQHF
TRBJ2-1	once	TRBD2	19	TRBV2	TGTGCCAGCAGTGAACTGGGGGGACTAGCGGGATTATTTACCAATGAGCAGTTCTTC	CASSELGGLAGLFTNEQFF
TRBJ2-2	.	TRBD1	13	TRBV5-6	TGTGCCAGCAGCCGGACAGGGGCCGGGGAGCTGTTTTTT	CASSRTGAGELFF